A single sample is the source of the 19 T cell receptor beta chains below, sequenced in a study of early T cells in non-severe SARS-CoV-2 infection (dated by TCRdb to about 2021). The library was generated by 5' RACE. The run used a NextSeq 500. TCRdb redid the processing of the public reads, applying fastp at Q25 and MiXCR, and retained in-frame beta chains. Records with the same CDR3 protein are collapsed into one entry carrying the most frequent genes and DNA. This sample has tens of thousands of distinct CDR3 sequences in its table, and more than 6% of those were observed once. The ten largest clonotypes hold more than 3.5% of the sample. The sequenced material came from whole blood. The source is an adult who was a healthcare worker with PCR-confirmed SARS-CoV-2 infection or an uninfected control (not recorded which).

The table lists this clonotype with many counts. The rearrangement uses TRBV27 and TRBJ2-1; 8 nucleotides align to TRBD1. Germline CDR1 is MNHEY and CDR2 is SMNVEV (reference sequence). Trimming cost V 2 bases and J 8 bases; bases outside gene matches: 8. This CDR3 is built from 15 residues. CDR3 residues: CASSLRQGASYEQFF. The CDR3 DNA is TGTGCCAGCAGTTTAAGGCAGGGGGCATCGTATGAGCAGTTCTTC.

This clonotype has a count of ten or more. This chain connects TRBV10-3 to TRBJ2-5, with 9 bases identical to TRBD2. The CDR3 is 18 amino acids. The germline V gene has CDR1 ENHRY and CDR2 SYGVKD. J lost 2 bases, V lost 2 bases, and 12 bases had no gene match. CDR3 nucleotides: TGTGCCATCAGTGAGAGTGGTAGCGGGAGAGGGACACAAGAGACCCAGTACTTC. Translating gives CAISESGSGRGTQETQYF.

Of note for this clonotype: This may be a read error, as it is one base from a much larger clone. The rearrangement links TRBV3-1 to TRBJ1-2; perhaps TRBD1 as D (6 bases). The V gene's germline CDR1 is LGHDT and CDR2 YNNKEL (reference sequence). The germline V and J ends were trimmed by 7 bases and 0 bases, with 12 bases remaining between them. The CDR3 is 14 amino acids. The CDR3 protein is CASNDRRANYGYTF. The CDR3 DNA sequence: TGTGCCAGCAACGACAGGAGGGCTAACTATGGCTACACCTTC.

This clonotype came up many times. This sequence joins TRBV10-3 and TRBJ1-1; D not certain. CDR3 length: 15 amino acids. Trimming stripped 6 bases from V and 6 bases from J, with 20 bases between. The germline gives CDR1 ENHRY, CDR2 SYGVKD. CDR3 amino acids: CAISEPELRNPEAFF. CDR3 in DNA: TGTGCCATCAGCGAGCCCGAACTGCGGAATCCTGAAGCTTTCTTT.

The table lists this clonotype with a few counts. V usage is TRBV11-1 and J usage is TRBJ2-1, with no clear D. V shed 1 base and J shed 8 bases, with 0 bases lying between them. The germline V gene has CDR1 SGHAT and CDR2 FQDESV (reference sequence). The CDR3 has 10 amino acids. CDR3 amino acids: CASSLDEQFF. As DNA, the CDR3 is TGTGCCAGCAGCTTAGATGAGCAGTTCTTC.

This clonotype was counted many times. The chain employs TRBV3-1 and TRBJ1-1; D may be TRBD1 (6 bases). The germline gives CDR1 LGHDT, CDR2 YNNKEL (reference sequence). The V end lost 4 bases, the J end lost 4 bases, and 13 bases lay between the germline ends. This CDR3 spans 14 amino acids. Written as DNA, the CDR3 is TGTGCCAGCAGCCTGGGGGCGGTTGGCACTGAAGCTTTCTTT. Its translation: CASSLGAVGTEAFF.

This clonotype was detected a few times. The chain links TRBV11-2 to TRBJ2-4, with 7 bases aligning to TRBD2. V was pared by 5 bases and J by 10 bases, with 2 bases of the junction left unmatched. The CDR3 consists of 11 residues. Germline V gives CDR1 SGHAT, CDR2 FQNNGV. CDR3 loop: CASSGTTIQYF. The CDR3 coding sequence is TGTGCCAGCAGCGGGACTACGATTCAGTACTTC.

This clonotype has more than one count but fewer than ten. This chain's CDR3 is CASSKTSGGIDEQYF. CDR3 nucleotides: TGTGCCAGCAGCAAAACTAGCGGGGGAATCGATGAGCAGTACTTC. The V call is TRBV7-9, the J call TRBJ2-7, with TRBD2 matching 11 bases. CDR3 length: 15 amino acids. Germline V gene lookup returns CDR1 SEHNR and CDR2 FQNEAQ (reference sequence). V trimming: 5 bases; J trimming: 7 bases; junction bases outside the gene matches: 10.

This clonotype turned up a few times. The chain combines TRBV7-7 with TRBJ2-1; D gene unclear. Trimming removed 3 bases from V and 10 bases from J, with 13 bases in between. Looked up from germline, CDR1 is SSHAT and CDR2 is FNYEAQ (reference sequence). The CDR3 has 13 amino acids. CDR3 sequence: CASSFGSRQEQFF. The CDR3 region has the DNA TGTGCCAGCAGCTTCGGGTCCAGGCAAGAGCAGTTCTTC.

This clonotype showed up just a few times. The chain employs TRBV6-4 and TRBJ1-1; D is ambiguous. Germline CDR1 and CDR2: MRHNA and SNTAGT. This CDR3 has 14 residues. Trimming stripped 2 bases from V and 0 bases from J, with 7 bases between. DNA for the CDR3: TGTGCCAGCAGTGACACTTCAGTGAACACTGAAGCTTTCTTT. The encoded protein is CASSDTSVNTEAFF.

The chain uses TRBV28 and TRBJ2-5; D uncertain. Germline V gives CDR1 MDHEN, CDR2 SYDVKM. The V end was cut by 5 bases, the J end by 2 bases, with 12 bases between. This CDR3 is built from 14 residues. CDR3 sequence (DNA): TGTGCCAGCAGTGCCCCCCCAAAACAAGAGACCCAGTACTTC. It encodes CASSAPPKQETQYF.

There are many counts of this clonotype. The CDR3 bases are TGTGCCAGCAGCCCGTCGGACAGGGCTTTAGATACGCAGTATTTT. Protein: CASSPSDRALDTQYF. The rearrangement joins TRBV14 to TRBJ2-3, with 8 positions matching TRBD1. V shed 4 bases and J 5 bases; nucleotides not matched to a gene: 8. CDR1 and CDR2 (germline): SGHDN, FVKESK. This CDR3 has 15 amino acids.

Only a few counts were recorded for this clonotype. The chain employs TRBV14 and TRBJ2-1, with 13 bases lining up with TRBD2. Germline V gives CDR1 SGHDN, CDR2 FVKESK. CDR3 length equals 15 residues. V was clipped by 6 bases and J by 10 bases; unmatched bases: 9. CDR3: CASRGTSGRAQEQFF. The CDR3 nucleotides read TGTGCCAGCAGGGGCACTAGCGGGAGGGCCCAGGAGCAGTTCTTC. Supplemented by reference TRBV14 and TRBJ2-1, the full variable domain reads EAGVTQFPSHSVIEKGQTVTLRCDPISGHDNLYWYRRVMGKEIKFLLHFVKESKQDESGMPNNRFLAERTGGTYSTLKVQPAELEDSGVYFCASRGTSGRAQEQFFGPGTRLTVL.

This clonotype has at least ten counts. The chain combines TRBV12-3 or TRBV12-4 with TRBJ2-1, with a tentative D call TRBD2 (6 bases). The ends were cut back, 6 bases at V and 0 bases at J, with 12 bases in the middle. CDR3 length equals 15 residues. The CDR3 nucleotides are TGTGCCAGCAGACAAGCGGGCAGCTCCTACAATGAGCAGTTCTTC. Its protein product is CASRQAGSSYNEQFF.

This clonotype was observed at least ten times. The gene calls are TRBV25-1 and TRBJ2-2, with TRBD1 identical over 7 bases. Per germline, CDR1 MGHDK and CDR2 SYGVNS. V lost 1 base, J lost 4 bases, and 3 bases stayed unmatched. CDR3 size: 15 residues. The CDR3 loop reads CASSEFAGGTGELFF. The CDR3 nucleotides are TGTGCCAGCAGTGAATTTGCAGGGGGCACCGGGGAGCTGTTTTTT.

The V and J genes are TRBV29-1 and TRBJ2-3, with D possibly being TRBD2 (5 bases). The germline V and J ends were trimmed by 6 bases and 1 base, with 23 bases remaining between them. Germline values: CDR1 SQVTM, CDR2 ANQGSEA. The CDR3 loop spans 17 amino acids. CDR3 bases: TGCAGCGTCGGGGATGTTGGTAAGGATCAACGCACAGATACGCAGTATTTT. It specifies CSVGDVGKDQRTDTQYF.

This clonotype was recorded a few times. V usage is TRBV28 and J usage is TRBJ2-3; D gene ambiguous. The germline V gene has CDR1 MDHEN and CDR2 SYDVKM. V lost 6 bases to trimming and J lost 4 bases, with 8 bases between them. CDR3 length: 12 residues. The CDR3 spells CASRPRADTQYF. In DNA form, the CDR3 reads TGTGCCAGCAGACCACGAGCAGATACGCAGTATTTT.

Notes on this clonotype: Compared with germline, one end of the junction differs, possibly owing to a read error. The chain carries TRBV3-1 and TRBJ2-5; TRBD2 matches 9 bases. The V gene's germline CDR1 is LGHDT and CDR2 YNNKEL (reference sequence). This CDR3 spans 14 amino acids. CDR3 loop: CARSQTSGQETQYF. The CDR3 coding sequence is TGTGCCAGAAGCCAGACTAGCGGACAAGAGACCCAGTACTTC.

The sample holds many counts of this clonotype. This chain uses TRBV27 with TRBJ1-1; the D is unclear. The CDR3 runs to 12 residues. V was cut by 4 bases and J by 6 bases, with 9 bases left in between. Germline-derived CDR1 and CDR2 are MNHEY and SMNVEV (reference sequence). The CDR3 protein is CASSSRFSEAFF. In DNA form, the CDR3 reads TGTGCCAGCAGTTCGAGATTCTCTGAAGCTTTCTTT.